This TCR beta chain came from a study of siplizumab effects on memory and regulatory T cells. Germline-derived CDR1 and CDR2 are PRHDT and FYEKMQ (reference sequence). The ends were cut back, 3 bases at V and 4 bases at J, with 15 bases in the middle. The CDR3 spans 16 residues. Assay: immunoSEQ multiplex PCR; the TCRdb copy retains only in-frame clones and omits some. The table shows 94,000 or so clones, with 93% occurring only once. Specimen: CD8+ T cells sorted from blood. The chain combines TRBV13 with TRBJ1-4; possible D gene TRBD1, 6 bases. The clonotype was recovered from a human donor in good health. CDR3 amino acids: CASSFRNRDGNEKLFF. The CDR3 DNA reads TGTGCCAGCAGCTTTCGAAACAGGGACGGTAATGAAAAACTGTTTTTT.